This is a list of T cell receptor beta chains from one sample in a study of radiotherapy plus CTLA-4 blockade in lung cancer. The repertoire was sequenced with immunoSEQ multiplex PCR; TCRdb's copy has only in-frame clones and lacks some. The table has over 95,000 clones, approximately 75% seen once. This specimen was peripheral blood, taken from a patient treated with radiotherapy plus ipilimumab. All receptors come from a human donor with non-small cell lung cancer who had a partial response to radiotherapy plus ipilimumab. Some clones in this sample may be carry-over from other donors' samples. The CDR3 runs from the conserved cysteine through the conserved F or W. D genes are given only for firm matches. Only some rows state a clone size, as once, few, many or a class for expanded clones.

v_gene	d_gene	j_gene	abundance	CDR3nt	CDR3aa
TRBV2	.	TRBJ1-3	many	TGTGCCAGCAGTGACGGGGGCTCTGGAAACACCATATATTTT	CASSDGGSGNTIYF
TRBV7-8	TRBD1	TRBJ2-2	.	TGTGCCAGCCGGACCGGGACAGGGAACACCGGGGAGCTGTTTTTT	CASRTGTGNTGELFF
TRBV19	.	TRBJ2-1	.	TGTGCCAGTGGCCGTCAAGGGGCCCTCAATGAGCAGTTCTTC	CASGRQGALNEQFF
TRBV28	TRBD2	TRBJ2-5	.	TGTGCCAGCAGTTCCCAAGCGGGGGGCCAGTTAAAGACCCAGTACTTC	CASSSQAGGQLKTQYF
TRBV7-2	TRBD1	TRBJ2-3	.	TGTGCCAGCAGCCACACCGGGACAGTAGGCGGTACGCAGTATTTT	CASSHTGTVGGTQYF
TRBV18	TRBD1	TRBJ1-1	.	TGTGCCAGCTCGCGGGACAGGGAAGGTGCTTTCTTT	CASSRDREGAFF
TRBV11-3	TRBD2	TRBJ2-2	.	TGTGCCAGCACCCACGGGGGGTACGTGGGCACCGGGGAGCTGTTTTTT	CASTHGGYVGTGELFF
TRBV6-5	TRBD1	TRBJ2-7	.	TGTGCCAGCAGTGAACAACAGGGGGTCTACGAGCAGTACTTC	CASSEQQGVYEQYF
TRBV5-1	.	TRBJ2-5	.	TGCGCCAGCAGCCTGATCGACAGGCAAGAGACCCAGTACTTC	CASSLIDRQETQYF
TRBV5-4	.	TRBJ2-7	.	TGTGCCAGCAGCCCTAAGACAGGCCGTAGCGAGCAGTACTTC	CASSPKTGRSEQYF
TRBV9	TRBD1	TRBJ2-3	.	TGTGCCAGCAGCCTCCAGGGACAGGGGTTCACAGATACGCAGTATTTT	CASSLQGQGFTDTQYF
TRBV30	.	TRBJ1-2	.	TGTGCCAGCAGCGGGGACACCGCTTTCTTTGGCTACACCTTC	CASSGDTAFFGYTF
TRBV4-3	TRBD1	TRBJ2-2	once	TGCGCCAGCAGCCTTGTGCCAGGGGGCGGCACCGGGGAGCTGTTTTTT	CASSLVPGGGTGELFF
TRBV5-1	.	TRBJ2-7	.	TGCGCCAGCAGCCCCTCTTCTCTGAGCTCCTACGAGCAGTACTTC	CASSPSSLSSYEQYF
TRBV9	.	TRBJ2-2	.	TGTGCCAGCAGCGTAGGTGGGTTTAGCCGGGAGCTGTTTTTT	CASSVGGFSRELFF
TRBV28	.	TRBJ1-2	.	TGTGCCAGCAGGATGGCAGGCCCACTTTCAGGCTACACCTTC	CASRMAGPLSGYTF
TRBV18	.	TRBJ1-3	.	TGTGCCAGCTCATCCCTGAACAGTAGAGCTGGAAACACCATATATTTT	CASSSLNSRAGNTIYF
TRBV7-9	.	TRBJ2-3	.	TGTGCCAGCAGTTTAAGGCGGGGAGGTGCAGATACGCAGTATTTT	CASSLRRGGADTQYF
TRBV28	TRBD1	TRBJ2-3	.	TGTGCCAGCAGGGGGACAGGATCTTACGGGAAGCAGTATTTT	CASRGTGSYGKQYF
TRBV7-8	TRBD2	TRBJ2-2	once	TGTGCCAGCAGCTCCCTCAGCGGGAGTCTTACCGGGGAGCTGTTTTTT	CASSSLSGSLTGELFF
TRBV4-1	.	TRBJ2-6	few	TGCGCCAGCAGCCCCGGGACAAGGGCCTCTGGGGCCAACGTCCTGACTTTC	CASSPGTRASGANVLTF
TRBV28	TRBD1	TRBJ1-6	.	TGTGCCAGCAGTTTTCCTAGGGGGCTCGATAATTCACCCCTCCACTTT	CASSFPRGLDNSPLHF
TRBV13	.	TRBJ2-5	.	TGTGCCAGCAGCGTTAGCGGATGGGAGACCCAGTACTTC	CASSVSGWETQYF
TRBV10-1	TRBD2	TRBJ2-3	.	TGCGCCAGCAGTGCCATAGCGGGGTATTTCAAAGATACGCAGTATTTT	CASSAIAGYFKDTQYF
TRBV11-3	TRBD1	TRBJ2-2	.	TGTGCCATCGAGGACAGGTACACCGGGGAGCTGTTTTTT	CAIEDRYTGELFF
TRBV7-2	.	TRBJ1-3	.	TGTGCCAGCAGCTTAGGGGTCCCTTCCGGGGGAAACACCATATATTTT	CASSLGVPSGGNTIYF
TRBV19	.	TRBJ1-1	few	TGTGCCAGTAGTCGAGTAGTAGACACTGAAGCTTTCTTT	CASSRVVDTEAFF
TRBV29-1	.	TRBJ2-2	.	TGCAGCGTCGGGACAAGGAACACCGGGGAGCTGTTTTTT	CSVGTRNTGELFF
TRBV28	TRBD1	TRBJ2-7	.	TGTGCCAGCAGTACTCCGGGACAGGGTACCTACGAGCAGTACTTC	CASSTPGQGTYEQYF
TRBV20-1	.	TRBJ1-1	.	TGCAGTGCTAGTGGAAGGGGAGCTTTCTTT	CSASGRGAFF
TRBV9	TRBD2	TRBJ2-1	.	TGTGCCAGCAGCGCCCGGACCTCCCTAGCGGGGGTGTTCAATGAGCAGTTCTTC	CASSARTSLAGVFNEQFF
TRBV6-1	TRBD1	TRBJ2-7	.	TGTGCCAGCACCCGGACAGGGGGCCTCCACGAGCAGTACTTC	CASTRTGGLHEQYF
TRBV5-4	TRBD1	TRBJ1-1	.	TGTGCCAGCAGCGTACCAAGGACAGGGTACACTGAAGCTTTCTTT	CASSVPRTGYTEAFF
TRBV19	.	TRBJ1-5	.	TGTGCCAGTAGTATGGGGGGACTCAATCAGCCCCAGCATTTT	CASSMGGLNQPQHF
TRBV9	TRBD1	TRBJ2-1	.	TGTGCCAGCAGCGTCCAGACAGGGAGTAATGAGCAGTTCTTC	CASSVQTGSNEQFF